Listed here are 29 T cell receptor beta chains from one sample, sequenced in a study of early T cells in non-severe SARS-CoV-2 infection. TCRdb processed the 5' RACE reads anew with MiXCR; each CDR3 protein has one entry. The sample includes approximately 22,000 distinct CDR3 sequences, around 4.5% of them seen just once. The sequenced sample consisted of whole blood. The receptor source for this set is an adult who was a healthcare worker with PCR-confirmed SARS-CoV-2 infection or an uninfected control (not recorded which).

This clonotype was recorded at least ten times. As DNA, the CDR3 is TGTGCCAGCAGCGTAGTTGGGGGCAGTCGCGAGCAGTACTTC. It codes for CASSVVGGSREQYF. V is TRBV9 and J is TRBJ2-7; tentative D call: TRBD1 (6 bases). V lost 0 bases and J 6 bases, leaving 13 bases between the germline ends. Germline lookup yields CDR1 SGDLS and CDR2 YYNGEE. This CDR3 is built from 14 residues.

This clonotype was observed at least ten times. V usage is TRBV7-3 and J usage is TRBJ2-2, with D uncertain. Germline values: CDR1 SGHTA, CDR2 FQGTGA. CDR3 length equals 16 residues. The V end was cut by 2 bases, the J end by 6 bases, with 16 bases between. CDR3 DNA: TGTGCCAGCAGCTTATATCCTAGAGGAAACCCCGGGGAGCTGTTTTTT. Translating it yields CASSLYPRGNPGELFF.

This clonotype was detected many times. The rearrangement links TRBV30 to TRBJ1-2, with D hard to call. CDR1 GTSNPN and CDR2 SVGIG come from the germline V gene (reference sequence). The V gene lost 5 bases and the J gene lost 2 bases, with 15 bases spanning the gap. CDR3 length equals 14 residues. CDR3 DNA sequence: TGTGCCTGGGGCTGGGTGGGCGCGAACTATGGCTACACCTTC. Protein sequence: CAWGWVGANYGYTF.

This clonotype has at least ten counts. The J gene is TRBJ2-1, the V gene TRBV7-8; TRBD1 might be the D (6 bases). V was shortened by 5 bases and J by 3 bases, with 14 bases between the two germline ends. The CDR3 is 15 residues long. Germline V CDR1 and CDR2: SGHVS, FQNEAQ. As DNA, the CDR3 is TGTGCCAGCAGCCCCCGGACAGACCTCTACAATGAGCAGTTCTTC. Amino acids: CASSPRTDLYNEQFF.

This clonotype occurred many times. The chain combines TRBV20-1 with TRBJ2-1; D gene unclear. Between the trimmed V and J ends, which lost 0 bases and 10 bases, there was a span of 7 bases. Germline assignment: CDR1 DFQATT and CDR2 SNEGSKA (reference sequence). The CDR3 has 11 residues. The CDR3 coding sequence is TGCAGTGCTAGAGAGGGCCCGGAGCAGTTCTTC. This gives the protein CSAREGPEQFF.

This clonotype has a count of ten or more. The gene calls are TRBV4-3 and TRBJ2-3, with 10 bases aligning to TRBD2. The V segment lost 6 bases and the J segment 2 bases; nucleotides outside the gene matches: 8. The CDR3 sequence is 16 residues long. Germline V gene lookup returns CDR1 LGHNA and CDR2 YSLEER. Written as DNA, the CDR3 is TGCGCCAGCAGTCAATCGGGACTAGCGCCCACAGATACGCAGTATTTT. This sequence encodes CASSQSGLAPTDTQYF.

This clonotype was counted ten times or more. The chain joins TRBV11-2 to TRBJ2-3; perhaps TRBD2 as D (6 bases). CDR1 is SGHAT, CDR2 FQNNGV, per germline. CDR3 size: 14 residues. The ends were cut back, 8 bases at V and 2 bases at J, with 14 bases in the middle. Here the CDR3 DNA reads TGTGCCAGCTCCATCGGGGGAGCCACAGATACGCAGTATTTT. It yields the protein CASSIGGATDTQYF.

There are a few counts of this clonotype. J is TRBJ2-1 and V is TRBV15, with 11 nucleotides matching TRBD2. The germline V gene has CDR1 LNHNV and CDR2 YYDKDF (reference sequence). This CDR3 comprises 17 residues. V shed 4 bases and J 1 base; nucleotides not matched to a gene: 6. The CDR3 DNA reads as TGTGCCACCAGCACCCCGGGACTAGCGGTGTCCTACAATGAGCAGTTCTTC. This sequence encodes CATSTPGLAVSYNEQFF.

This clonotype was recorded at least ten times. This sequence joins TRBV5-4 and TRBJ2-6; D is perhaps TRBD1 (5 bases). Looked up from germline, CDR1 is SGHNT and CDR2 is YYREEE (reference sequence). Deletions cut 2 bases from V and 2 bases from J, with 8 bases between. The CDR3 consists of 15 residues. DNA of the CDR3: TGTGCCAGCAGCTTATCAGGGACTGGGGCCAACGTCCTGACTTTC. Its protein is CASSLSGTGANVLTF.

This clonotype occurred many times. This chain connects TRBV27 to TRBJ2-3; D remains ambiguous. The V and J ends lost 5 bases and 0 bases respectively, with 15 bases between them. There are 16 residues in the CDR3. Germline CDR1 and CDR2: MNHEY and SMNVEV (reference sequence). The CDR3 protein is CASSRLQETSTDTQYF. The DNA of the CDR3 is TGTGCCAGCAGTCGCCTACAAGAAACTAGCACAGATACGCAGTATTTT.

This clonotype was detected only a few times. V usage is TRBV12-3 or TRBV12-4 and J usage is TRBJ2-1, with a weak D call TRBD2 (6 bases). Between the trimmed V and J ends, which lost 3 bases and 2 bases, there was a span of 11 bases. The CDR3 is made up of 15 amino acids. The CDR3, as DNA: TGTGCCAGCAGTTTCCAGGGAGGAACCTACAATGAGCAGTTCTTC. Its protein is CASSFQGGTYNEQFF.

This clonotype occurred many times. The chain joins TRBV5-1 to TRBJ2-1; the match to TRBD2 covers 7 bases. The germline gives CDR1 SGHRS, CDR2 YFSETQ. CDR3 size: 14 residues. After removal of 1 base from V and 10 bases from J, the junction contained 8 bases not matched to a gene. CDR3: CASSLPGLPAEQFF. CDR3 sequence (DNA): TGCGCCAGCAGCTTGCCGGGACTACCGGCGGAGCAGTTCTTC.

This clonotype was counted ten times or more. This rearrangement joins TRBV18 to TRBJ2-1; 13 bases match TRBD2. The CDR3 loop spans 16 amino acids. J gave up 6 bases and V 0 bases, and 2 bases lay outside the gene matches. CDR1 is KGHSH, CDR2 LQKENI, per germline. The chain's CDR3 is CASSPPLAGGGNEQFF. The CDR3 DNA follows: TGTGCCAGCTCACCACCACTAGCGGGAGGGGGCAATGAGCAGTTCTTC.

Many counts were recorded for this clonotype. The V gene is TRBV28, the J gene TRBJ1-2; D is undetermined. Trimming left V 2 bases short and J 4 bases short, with 20 bases between. The CDR3 is 17 amino acids. CDR1 and CDR2 from the germline V gene are MDHEN and SYDVKM. The CDR3 reads CASSLAGSLRLGYGYTF. The CDR3 DNA is TGTGCCAGCAGTTTAGCCGGCAGCTTAAGGTTGGGCTATGGCTACACCTTC.

This chain connects TRBV18 to TRBJ2-3, with D unresolved. Trimming left V 2 bases short and J 3 bases short, with 12 bases between. The CDR3 spans 15 residues. Per the germline V gene, CDR1 is KGHSH and CDR2 is LQKENI. CDR3: CASSPSVKGTDTQYF. The CDR3 DNA reads TGTGCCAGCTCACCATCAGTAAAGGGAACAGATACGCAGTATTTT. Based on the CDR3 plus reference TRBV18 and TRBJ2-3, the full variable domain is NAGVMQNPRHLVRRRGQEARLRCSPMKGHSHVYWYRQLPEEGLKFMVYLQKENIIDESGMPKERFSAEFPKEGPSILRIQQVVRGDSAAYFCASSPSVKGTDTQYFGPGTRLTVL.

This clonotype was seen many times. The V and J genes are TRBV2 and TRBJ2-1; maybe TRBD2 (6 bases). Germline CDR1 is SNHLY and CDR2 is FYNNEI. The V and J ends lost 6 bases and 7 bases respectively, with 16 bases between them. The CDR3 runs 14 residues. Here the CDR3 reads CASRGRTNTNEQFF. The DNA for the CDR3 is TGTGCCAGCAGGGGGAGGACTAACACAAATGAGCAGTTCTTC.

This clonotype was seen more than once but under ten times. The genes are TRBV24-1 and TRBJ2-3, with 9 bases identical to TRBD1. Germline V lookup: CDR1 KGHDR, CDR2 SFDVKD. The CDR3 consists of 15 residues. With V trimmed by 1 base and J by 6 bases, 4 bases remained unmatched. This CDR3 reads CATSDFRTGVDTQYF. CDR3 nucleotide sequence: TGTGCCACCAGTGATTTCCGGACAGGGGTCGATACGCAGTATTTT.

In its sample, this clonotype was seen many times. The chain carries TRBV15 and TRBJ1-6; weak D call: TRBD1 (6 bases). Trimming pared 4 bases from V and 7 bases from J, leaving 14 bases between. Germline V lookup: CDR1 LNHNV, CDR2 YYDKDF (reference sequence). CDR3 length: 15 amino acids. In DNA, the CDR3 is TGTGCCACCAGCACATTGACGGGGGCGAATTCACCCCTCCACTTT. Encoded protein: CATSTLTGANSPLHF.

This chain links TRBV29-1 with TRBJ2-7, with D perhaps being TRBD1 or TRBD2 (5 bases each). The V gene's germline CDR1 is SQVTM and CDR2 ANQGSEA. The CDR3 loop spans 12 amino acids. CDR3 in amino acids: CSASGPPYEQYF. Written as DNA, the CDR3 is TGCAGTGCCTCGGGACCCCCCTACGAGCAGTACTTC.

This clonotype showed up many times. V is TRBV5-5 and J is TRBJ1-1; tentatively, D is TRBD1 (6 bases). CDR1 is SGHKS, CDR2 YYEKEE, per germline (reference sequence). V was pared by 2 bases and J by 3 bases, with 8 bases between. This CDR3 has 13 amino acids. The CDR3 DNA follows: TGTGCCAGCAGCTTACAGGGATACACTGAAGCTTTCTTT. As protein: CASSLQGYTEAFF.

This clonotype was seen a few times. The J gene is TRBJ2-1, the V gene TRBV9, with 9 bases fitting TRBD2. From germline, CDR1 is SGDLS and CDR2 YYNGEE. The CDR3 totals 15 residues. Trimming took 0 bases from V and 8 from J; bases not matched to a gene: 6. Here the CDR3 DNA reads TGTGCCAGCAGCGTAGGAACTAGCGGGTTCTATGAGCAGTTCTTC. Its translation is CASSVGTSGFYEQFF.

This clonotype was seen many times. The genes are TRBV5-6 and TRBJ2-5; D perhaps matches TRBD1 (6 bases). Germline V CDR1 and CDR2: SGHDT, YYEEEE. This CDR3 is built from 15 residues. V lost 2 bases and J lost 4, with 15 bases in between. The CDR3 DNA sequence: TGTGCCAGCAGCTTCTTACAGGGTTCTGGAGAGACCCAGTACTTC. Amino acids: CASSFLQGSGETQYF.

This chain joins TRBV7-9 and TRBJ2-2; D is unresolved. Looked up from germline, CDR1 is SEHNR and CDR2 is FQNEAQ (reference sequence). Trimming removed 1 base from V and 1 base from J, with 7 bases in between. CDR3 length: 15 residues. CDR3 DNA: TGTGCCAGCAGCTTAGTAATACGGAACACCGGGGAGCTGTTTTTT. This sequence encodes CASSLVIRNTGELFF.

Within the sample, this clonotype is medium-sized. This chain connects TRBV12-3 or TRBV12-4 to TRBJ2-2, with 7 nucleotides matching TRBD2. The CDR3 has 16 residues. V was clipped by 3 bases and J by 1 base; unmatched bases: 5. The DNA of the CDR3 is TGTGCCAGCAGTTTTCGCCCTAGCGGGAACACCGGGGAGCTGTTTTTT. The encoded protein is CASSFRPSGNTGELFF.

This clonotype was observed at least ten times. V and J are TRBV7-2 and TRBJ1-3, with D possibly being TRBD1 (6 bases). V was clipped by 4 bases and J by 2 bases, with 12 bases between them. The CDR3 is 15 amino acids. Germline loops: CDR1 SGHTA, CDR2 FQGNSA. The DNA for the CDR3 is TGTGCCAGCAGCTCGGGGGCAGGGGCTGGAAACACCATATATTTT. It encodes CASSSGAGAGNTIYF.

This clonotype was seen at least ten times. The chain combines TRBV12-3 or TRBV12-4 with TRBJ2-3; D possibly corresponds to TRBD1 (5 bases). The CDR3 contains 14 residues. V lost 3 bases to trimming and J lost 5 bases, with 12 bases between them. The CDR3 DNA follows: TGTGCCAGCAGTTTCGGCAGGGTTGGAGATACGCAGTATTTT. Its protein product is CASSFGRVGDTQYF.

Ten or more counts support this clonotype. The chain recombines TRBV7-8 with TRBJ2-4; D may correspond to TRBD1 or TRBD2 (6 bases each). CDR1 and CDR2 (germline): SGHVS, FQNEAQ. V was clipped by 4 bases and J by 10 bases, with 14 bases between them. The CDR3 covers 13 residues. The CDR3 region has the DNA TGTGCCAGCAGCTCAGGGGACGGAGGGATTCAGTACTTC. Translating it yields CASSSGDGGIQYF.

The genes are TRBV11-2 and TRBJ2-3; 9 bases map to TRBD2. The V and J ends lost 3 bases and 0 bases, in that order; junction bases with no gene match: 1. From germline, CDR1 is SGHAT and CDR2 FQNNGV. The CDR3 has 15 residues. The DNA for the CDR3 is TGTGCCAGCAGCTTTCTAGCGGGAAGCACAGATACGCAGTATTTT. Residues: CASSFLAGSTDTQYF.

This clonotype counts as medium-sized. V usage is TRBV3-1 and J usage is TRBJ2-7; the D call may be TRBD1 or TRBD2 (5 bases each). The germline CDR1 and CDR2 sequences are LGHDT and YNNKEL (reference sequence). This CDR3 is 16 amino acids long. Trimming removed 1 base from V and 0 bases from J, with 13 bases in between. The CDR3 DNA follows: TGTGCCAGCAGCCAAGGGCTGGGACGGAGCTCCTACGAGCAGTACTTC. Translating gives CASSQGLGRSSYEQYF.